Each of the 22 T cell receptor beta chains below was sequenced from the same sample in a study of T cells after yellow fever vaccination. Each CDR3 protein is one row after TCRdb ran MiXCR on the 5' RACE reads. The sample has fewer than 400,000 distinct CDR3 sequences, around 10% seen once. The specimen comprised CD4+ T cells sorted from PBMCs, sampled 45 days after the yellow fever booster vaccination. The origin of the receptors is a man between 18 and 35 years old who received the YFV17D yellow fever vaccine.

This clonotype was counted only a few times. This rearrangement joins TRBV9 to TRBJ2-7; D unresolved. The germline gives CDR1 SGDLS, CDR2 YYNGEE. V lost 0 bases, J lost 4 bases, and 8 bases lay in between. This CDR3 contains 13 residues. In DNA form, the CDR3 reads TGTGCCAGCAGCGTAGCTGAAGGATACGAGCAGTACTTC. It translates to CASSVAEGYEQYF.

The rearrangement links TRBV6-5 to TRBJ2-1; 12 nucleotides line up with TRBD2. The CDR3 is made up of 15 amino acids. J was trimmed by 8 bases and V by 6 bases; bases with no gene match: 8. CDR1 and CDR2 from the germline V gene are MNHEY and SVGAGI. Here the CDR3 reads CASRAASGGAHEQFF. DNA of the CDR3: TGTGCCAGCAGGGCAGCTAGCGGGGGGGCCCATGAGCAGTTCTTC.

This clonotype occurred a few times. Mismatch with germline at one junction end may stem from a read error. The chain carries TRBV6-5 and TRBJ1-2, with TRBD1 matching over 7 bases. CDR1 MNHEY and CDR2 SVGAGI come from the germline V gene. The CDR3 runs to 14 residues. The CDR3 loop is CASSSVVGGYRYTF. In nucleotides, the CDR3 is TGTGCCAGCAGTTCCGTCGTAGGGGGCTATCGCTACACCTTC.

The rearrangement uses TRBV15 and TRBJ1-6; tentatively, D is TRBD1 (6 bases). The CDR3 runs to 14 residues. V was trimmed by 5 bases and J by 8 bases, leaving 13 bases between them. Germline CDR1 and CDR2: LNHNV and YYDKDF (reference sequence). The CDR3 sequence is CATSAGQWDSPLHF. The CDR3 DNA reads TGTGCCACCAGCGCAGGACAGTGGGATTCACCCCTCCACTTT.

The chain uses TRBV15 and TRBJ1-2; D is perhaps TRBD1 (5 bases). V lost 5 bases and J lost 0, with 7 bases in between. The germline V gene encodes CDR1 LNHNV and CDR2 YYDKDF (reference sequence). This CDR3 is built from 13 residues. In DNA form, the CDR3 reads TGTGCCACCAGCCGGGACCCTAACTATGGCTACACCTTC. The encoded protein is CATSRDPNYGYTF.

The CDR3 DNA is TGTGCCAGCAGACGGACAGGGGGCGACGAGCAGTACTTC. Amino acids: CASRRTGGDEQYF. The chain joins TRBV6-2 or TRBV6-3 to TRBJ2-7; 11 positions match TRBD1. J was trimmed by 5 bases and V by 6 bases; bases with no gene match: 3. The CDR3 sequence is 13 residues long. Looked up from germline, CDR1 is MNHEY and CDR2 is SVGEGT.

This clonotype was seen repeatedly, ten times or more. The CDR3 sequence is CASSFGKETQYF. CDR3 bases: TGTGCCAGCAGCTTCGGAAAAGAGACCCAGTACTTC. The V gene is TRBV5-6, the J gene TRBJ2-5, with D unclear. Germline CDR1 SGHDT, CDR2 YYEEEE. V was pared by 2 bases and J by 3 bases, with 5 bases between. The CDR3 contains 12 residues.

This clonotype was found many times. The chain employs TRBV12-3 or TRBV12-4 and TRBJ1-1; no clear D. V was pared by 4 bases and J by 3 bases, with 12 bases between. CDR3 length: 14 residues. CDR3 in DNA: TGTGCCAGCAGTTCTTGGTTTAAGGACACTGAAGCTTTCTTT. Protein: CASSSWFKDTEAFF.

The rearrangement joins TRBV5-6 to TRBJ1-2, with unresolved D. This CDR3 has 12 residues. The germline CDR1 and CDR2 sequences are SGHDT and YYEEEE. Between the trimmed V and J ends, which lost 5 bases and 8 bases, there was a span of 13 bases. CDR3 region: CASSRDPSGYTF. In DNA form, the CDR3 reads TGTGCCAGCAGTCGAGATCCGTCAGGCTACACCTTC.

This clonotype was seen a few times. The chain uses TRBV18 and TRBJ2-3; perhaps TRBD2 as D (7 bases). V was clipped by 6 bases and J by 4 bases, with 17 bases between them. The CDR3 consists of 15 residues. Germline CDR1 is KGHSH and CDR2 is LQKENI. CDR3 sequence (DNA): TGTGCCAGCTCCCCGGTAGGGGGGGCCGCAGATACGCAGTATTTT. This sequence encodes CASSPVGGAADTQYF.

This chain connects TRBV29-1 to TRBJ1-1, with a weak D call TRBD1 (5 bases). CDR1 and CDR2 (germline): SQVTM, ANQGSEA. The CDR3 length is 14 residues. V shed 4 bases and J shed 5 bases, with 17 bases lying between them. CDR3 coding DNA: TGCAGCGTTGTTAGTAGAGGGGTATATACTGAAGCTTTCTTT. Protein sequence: CSVVSRGVYTEAFF.

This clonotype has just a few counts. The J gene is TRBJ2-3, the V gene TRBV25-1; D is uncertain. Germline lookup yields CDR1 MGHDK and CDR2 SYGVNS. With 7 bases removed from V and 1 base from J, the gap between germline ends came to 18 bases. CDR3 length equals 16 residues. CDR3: CASTIRALSGTDTQYF. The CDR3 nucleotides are TGTGCCAGCACCATAAGAGCCCTGAGCGGCACAGATACGCAGTATTTT.

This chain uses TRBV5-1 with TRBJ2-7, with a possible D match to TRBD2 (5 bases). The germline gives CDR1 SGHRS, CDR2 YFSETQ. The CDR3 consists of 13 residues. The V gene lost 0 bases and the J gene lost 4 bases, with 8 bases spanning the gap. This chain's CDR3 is CASSLEGGYEQYV. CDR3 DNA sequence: TGCGCCAGCAGCTTGGAAGGCGGGTACGAGCAGTACGTC.

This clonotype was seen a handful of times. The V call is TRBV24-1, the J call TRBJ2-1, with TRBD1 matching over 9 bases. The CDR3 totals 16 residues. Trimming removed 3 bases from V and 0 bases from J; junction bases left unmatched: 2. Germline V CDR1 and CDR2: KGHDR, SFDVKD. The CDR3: CATSDGDRDSYNEQFF. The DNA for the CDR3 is TGTGCCACCAGTGATGGGGACAGGGACTCCTACAATGAGCAGTTCTTC.

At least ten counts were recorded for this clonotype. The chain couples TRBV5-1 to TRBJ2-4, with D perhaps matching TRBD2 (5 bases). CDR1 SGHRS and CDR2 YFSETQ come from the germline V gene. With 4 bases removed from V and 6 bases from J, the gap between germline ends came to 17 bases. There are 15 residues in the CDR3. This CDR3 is CASSRSGEEGNIQYF. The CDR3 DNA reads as TGCGCCAGCAGCCGTTCCGGGGAAGAGGGAAACATTCAGTACTTC.

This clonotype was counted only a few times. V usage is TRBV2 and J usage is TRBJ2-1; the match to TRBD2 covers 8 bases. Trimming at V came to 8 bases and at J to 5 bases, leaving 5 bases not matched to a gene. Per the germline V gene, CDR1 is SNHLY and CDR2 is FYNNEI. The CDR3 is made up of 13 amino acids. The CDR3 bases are TGTGCCAGCTCGGGGGGGGAGGACAATGAGCAGTTCTTC. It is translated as CASSGGEDNEQFF. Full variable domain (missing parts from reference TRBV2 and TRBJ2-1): EPEVTQTPSHQVTQMGQEVILRCVPISNHLYFYWYRQILGQKVEFLVSFYNNEISEKSEIFDDQFSVERPDGSNFTLKIRSTKLEDSAMYFCASSGGEDNEQFFGPGTRLTVL.

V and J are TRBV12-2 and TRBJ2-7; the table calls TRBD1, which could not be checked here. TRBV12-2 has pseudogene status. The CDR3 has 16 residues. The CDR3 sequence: CASRLETGETPYEQYV. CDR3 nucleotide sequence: TGTGCAAGTCGCTTAGAGACAGGGGAAACCCCCTACGAGCAGTACGTC.

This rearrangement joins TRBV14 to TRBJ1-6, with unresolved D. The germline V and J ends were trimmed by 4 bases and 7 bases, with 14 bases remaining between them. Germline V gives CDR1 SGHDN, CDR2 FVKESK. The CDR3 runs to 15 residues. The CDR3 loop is CASSLAWGGNSPLHF. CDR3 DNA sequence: TGTGCCAGCAGCCTCGCGTGGGGTGGGAATTCACCCCTCCACTTT.

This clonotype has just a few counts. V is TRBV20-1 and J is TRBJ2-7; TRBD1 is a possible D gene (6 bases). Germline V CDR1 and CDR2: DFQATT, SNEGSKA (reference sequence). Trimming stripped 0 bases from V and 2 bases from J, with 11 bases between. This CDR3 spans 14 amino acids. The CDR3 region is CSARDGQRTYEQYF. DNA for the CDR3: TGCAGTGCTAGAGATGGACAGAGGACCTACGAGCAGTACTTC.

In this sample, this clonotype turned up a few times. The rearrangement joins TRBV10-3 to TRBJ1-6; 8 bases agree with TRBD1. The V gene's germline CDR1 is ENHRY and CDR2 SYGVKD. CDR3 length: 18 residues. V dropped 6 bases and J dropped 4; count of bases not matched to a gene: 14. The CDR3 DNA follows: TGTGCCATCAGCAGAGGATGGACAGGGAGGAGGTATAATTCACCCCTCCACTTT. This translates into CAISRGWTGRRYNSPLHF.

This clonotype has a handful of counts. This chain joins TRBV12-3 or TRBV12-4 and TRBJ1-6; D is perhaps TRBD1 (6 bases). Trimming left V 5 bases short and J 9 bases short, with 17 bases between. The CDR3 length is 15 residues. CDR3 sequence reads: CASSPQGSSLSPLHF. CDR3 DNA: TGTGCCAGCAGTCCACAGGGTTCCTCGCTTTCACCCCTCCACTTT.

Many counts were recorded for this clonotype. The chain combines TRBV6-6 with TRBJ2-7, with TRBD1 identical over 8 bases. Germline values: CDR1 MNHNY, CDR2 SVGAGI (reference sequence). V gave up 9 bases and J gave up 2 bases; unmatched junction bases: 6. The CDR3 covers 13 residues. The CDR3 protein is CASGGQATYEQYF. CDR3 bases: TGTGCCAGTGGGGGACAGGCAACCTACGAGCAGTACTTC.